This T cell receptor (beta chain) was identified during a study of early T cells in non-severe SARS-CoV-2 infection. Unique molecular identifiers were attached to individual cDNA molecules. A single record per CDR3 protein comes from TCRdb applying MiXCR to the 5' RACE reads. Here the sample spans about 61,000 distinct CDR3 sequences, more than 10% being singletons. V was trimmed by 1 base and J by 4 bases, leaving 16 bases between them. Germline V gives CDR1 MGHDK, CDR2 SYGVNS. This CDR3 region has 16 residues. This clonotype was counted at least ten times. The V and J genes are TRBV25-1 and TRBJ2-5; TRBD1 might be the D (6 bases). The material sequenced was whole blood, taken at baseline. The receptor comes from an adult who was a healthcare worker with PCR-confirmed SARS-CoV-2 infection or an uninfected control (not recorded which). The donor label of this sample is uncertain. The CDR3 sequence: CASSEFLRDTRETQYF. The CDR3 coding sequence is TGTGCCAGCAGTGAATTCCTCCGGGACACCAGAGAGACCCAGTACTTC.